The 7 T cell receptor beta chains presented below share a single source sample, sequenced in a study of early T cells in non-severe SARS-CoV-2 infection. TCRdb ran MiXCR on the 5' RACE reads and lists one entry per CDR3 protein. The data hold tens of thousands of distinct CDR3 sequences, with more than 9% observed a single time. Specimen: whole blood. Receptors originate from an adult who was a healthcare worker with PCR-confirmed SARS-CoV-2 infection or an uninfected control (not recorded which).

Many counts were recorded for this clonotype. The V call is TRBV18, the J call TRBJ2-3; D is ambiguous. Germline CDR1 KGHSH, CDR2 LQKENI. Between the trimmed V and J ends, which lost 0 bases and 4 bases, there was a span of 8 bases. The length of the CDR3 is 14 residues. For the CDR3, the DNA is TGTGCCAGCTCACCACCGTTGGCTGCAGATACGCAGTATTTT. Translated: CASSPPLAADTQYF.

The genes are TRBV20-1 and TRBJ2-7; unclear D gene. Germline CDR1 is DFQATT and CDR2 is SNEGSKA (reference sequence). This CDR3 has 12 residues. V was trimmed by 6 bases and J by 4 bases, leaving 13 bases between them. The CDR3 loop is CSASTEIYEQYF. CDR3 sequence (DNA): TGCAGTGCCTCCACGGAGATATACGAGCAGTACTTC.

In the case of this clonotype: Since a much larger clone is just one base distant, this may be a read error. V gene TRBV20-1 combines with J gene TRBJ2-3; D might be TRBD2 (7 bases). The CDR3 covers 15 residues. With 6 bases removed from V and 2 bases from J, the gap between germline ends came to 18 bases. The germline gives CDR1 DFQATT, CDR2 SNEGSKA (reference sequence). The CDR3 region is CSAPVGGEATDTQYF. The DNA for the CDR3 is TGCAGTGCCCCGGTAGGGGGGGAGGCCACAGATACGCAGTATTTT.

This clonotype has at least ten counts. The J gene is TRBJ1-2, the V gene TRBV15, with a possible D match to TRBD1 (5 bases). Germline CDR1 LNHNV, CDR2 YYDKDF (reference sequence). The CDR3 loop spans 14 amino acids. The ends were cut back, 0 bases at V and 6 bases at J, with 11 bases in the middle. CDR3 bases: TGTGCCACCAGCAGAGATAGGGGTATCCATGGCTACACCTTC. Its protein product is CATSRDRGIHGYTF.

This clonotype was recorded many times. The chain employs TRBV3-1 and TRBJ2-5, with TRBD1 as a possible D gene (6 bases). V lost 4 bases, J lost 6 bases, and 30 bases lay in between. This CDR3 has 19 amino acids. Germline CDR1 LGHDT, CDR2 YNNKEL (reference sequence). The CDR3 DNA is TGTGCCAGCAGCCTACAACGAGGCAGGGGTTATACCCTTTCGCAGACCCAGTACTTC. Its protein product is CASSLQRGRGYTLSQTQYF.

The genes are TRBV28 and TRBJ1-2; D is unresolved. Germline CDR1 MDHEN, CDR2 SYDVKM. V gave up 3 bases and J gave up 3 bases, with 11 bases separating them. CDR3 length: 14 residues. The CDR3 DNA follows: TGTGCCAGCAGTTTCACGAGGGCGGACTATGGCTACACCTTC. Encoded protein: CASSFTRADYGYTF.

This clonotype has a count of ten or more. V gene TRBV7-9 combines with J gene TRBJ1-1, with D unclear. There are 12 residues in the CDR3. V was trimmed by 5 bases and J by 7 bases, leaving 11 bases between them. The germline V gene has CDR1 SEHNR and CDR2 FQNEAQ (reference sequence). CDR3 nucleotide sequence: TGTGCCAGCAGCACCTACCCCATTGAAGCTTTCTTT. It codes for CASSTYPIEAFF.